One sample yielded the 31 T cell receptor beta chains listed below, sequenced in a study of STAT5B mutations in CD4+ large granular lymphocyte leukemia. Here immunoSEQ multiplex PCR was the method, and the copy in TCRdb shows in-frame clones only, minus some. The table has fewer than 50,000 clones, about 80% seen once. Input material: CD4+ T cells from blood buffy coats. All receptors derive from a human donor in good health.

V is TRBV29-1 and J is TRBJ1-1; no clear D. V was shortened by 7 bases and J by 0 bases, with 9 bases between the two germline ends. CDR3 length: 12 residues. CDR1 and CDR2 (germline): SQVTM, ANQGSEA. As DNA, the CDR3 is TGCAGCGCCGCCGACCTGAACACTGAAGCTTTCTTT. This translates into CSAADLNTEAFF.

The CDR3 loop reads CASSFTGSAGNTIYF. The CDR3 DNA follows: TGTGCCAGCAGCTTCACCGGGTCAGCGGGAAACACCATATATTTT. This chain uses TRBV11-2 with TRBJ1-3; D is unclear. V dropped 3 bases and J dropped 4 bases, with 13 bases sitting between them. Germline loops: CDR1 SGHAT, CDR2 FQNNGV. The CDR3 extends over 15 amino acids.

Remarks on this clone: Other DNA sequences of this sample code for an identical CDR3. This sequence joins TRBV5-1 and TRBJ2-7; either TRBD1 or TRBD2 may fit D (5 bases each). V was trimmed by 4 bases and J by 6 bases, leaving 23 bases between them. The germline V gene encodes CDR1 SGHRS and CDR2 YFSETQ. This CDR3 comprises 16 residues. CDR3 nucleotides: TGCGCCAGCAGCCCTATTACGGGATCGACAGCAATCGAGCAGTACTTC. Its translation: CASSPITGSTAIEQYF.

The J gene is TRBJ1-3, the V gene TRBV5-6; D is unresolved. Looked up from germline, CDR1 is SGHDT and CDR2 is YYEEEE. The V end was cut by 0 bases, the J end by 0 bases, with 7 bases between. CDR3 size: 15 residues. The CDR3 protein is CASSLGSSSGNTIYF. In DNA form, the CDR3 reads TGTGCCAGCAGCTTGGGCAGTAGCTCTGGAAACACCATATATTTT.

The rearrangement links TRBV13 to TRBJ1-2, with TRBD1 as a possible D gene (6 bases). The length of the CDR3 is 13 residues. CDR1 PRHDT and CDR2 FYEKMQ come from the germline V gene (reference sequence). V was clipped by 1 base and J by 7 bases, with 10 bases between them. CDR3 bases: TGTGCCAGCAGCTTAGAACAGGGTACTGGCTACACCTTC. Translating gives CASSLEQGTGYTF. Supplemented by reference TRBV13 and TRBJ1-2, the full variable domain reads AAGVIQSPRHLIKEKRETATLKCYPIPRHDTVYWYQQGPGQDPQFLISFYEKMQSDKGSIPDRFSAQQFSDYHSELNMSSLELGDSALYFCASSLEQGTGYTFGSGTRLTVV.

The CDR3 DNA is TGTGCCAGCAGCTTAGCGGGAGTTGACACCGGGGAGCTGTTTTTT. This translates into CASSLAGVDTGELFF. The chain combines TRBV11-3 with TRBJ2-2; D perhaps matches TRBD2 (6 bases). The germline CDR1 and CDR2 sequences are SGHNT and YENEEA. The CDR3 spans 15 residues. Trimming removed 1 base at V and 3 bases at J, with 9 bases between. The whole variable domain, remainder taken from reference TRBV11-3 and TRBJ2-2, is EAGVVQSPRYKIIEKKQPVAFWCNPISGHNTLYWYLQNLGQGPELLIRYENEEAVDDSQLPKDRFSAERLKGVDSTLKIQPAELGDSAVYLCASSLAGVDTGELFFGEGSRLTVL.

DNA for the CDR3: TGTGCCATCAGTGAGGGGAGGGGCTACACCTTC. Its protein is CAISEGRGYTF. This rearrangement joins TRBV10-3 to TRBJ1-2; D call uncertain. Per the germline V gene, CDR1 is ENHRY and CDR2 is SYGVKD. Trimming left V 2 bases short and J 8 bases short, with 6 bases between. The CDR3 is 11 residues long.

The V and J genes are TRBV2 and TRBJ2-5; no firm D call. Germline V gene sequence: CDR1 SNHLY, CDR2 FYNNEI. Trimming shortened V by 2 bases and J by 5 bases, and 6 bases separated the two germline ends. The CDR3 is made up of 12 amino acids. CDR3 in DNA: TGTGCCAGCAGTGAAAGGGATGAGACCCAGTACTTC. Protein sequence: CASSERDETQYF.

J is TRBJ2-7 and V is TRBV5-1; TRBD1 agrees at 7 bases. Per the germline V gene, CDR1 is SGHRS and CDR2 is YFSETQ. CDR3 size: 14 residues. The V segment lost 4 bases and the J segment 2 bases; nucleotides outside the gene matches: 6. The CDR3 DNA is TGCGCCAGCAGCACCGGACAGGATCCCTACGAGCAGTACTTC. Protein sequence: CASSTGQDPYEQYF. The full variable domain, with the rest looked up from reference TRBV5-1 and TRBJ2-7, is KAGVTQTPRYLIKTRGQQVTLSCSPISGHRSVSWYQQTPGQGLQFLFEYFSETQRNKGNFPGRFSGRQFSNSRSEMNVSTLELGDSALYLCASSTGQDPYEQYFGPGTRLTVT.

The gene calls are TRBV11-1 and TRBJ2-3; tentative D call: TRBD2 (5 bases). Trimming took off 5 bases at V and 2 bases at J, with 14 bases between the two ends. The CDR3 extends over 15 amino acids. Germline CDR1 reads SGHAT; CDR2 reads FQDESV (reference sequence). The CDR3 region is CASSADSYLTDTQYF. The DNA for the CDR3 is TGTGCCAGCAGCGCGGACTCCTATCTCACAGATACGCAGTATTTT.

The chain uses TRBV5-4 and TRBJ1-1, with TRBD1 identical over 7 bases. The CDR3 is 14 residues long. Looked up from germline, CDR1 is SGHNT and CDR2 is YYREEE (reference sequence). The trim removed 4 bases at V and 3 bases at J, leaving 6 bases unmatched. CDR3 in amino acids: CASSLNDRDTEAFF. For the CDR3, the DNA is TGTGCCAGCAGCCTTAACGACAGGGACACTGAAGCTTTCTTT.

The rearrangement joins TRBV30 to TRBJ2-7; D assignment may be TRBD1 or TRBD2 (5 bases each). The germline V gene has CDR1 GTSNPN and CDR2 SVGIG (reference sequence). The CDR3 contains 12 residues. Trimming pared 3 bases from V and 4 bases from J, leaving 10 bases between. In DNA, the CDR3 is TGTGCCTGGAGCACGGGGCGTTACGAGCAGTACTTC. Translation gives CAWSTGRYEQYF. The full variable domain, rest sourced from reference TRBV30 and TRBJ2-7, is SQTIHQWPATLVQPVGSPLSLECTVEGTSNPNLYWYRQAAGRGLQLLFYSVGIGQISSEVPQNLSASRPQDRQFILSSKKLLLSDSGFYLCAWSTGRYEQYFGPGTRLTVT.

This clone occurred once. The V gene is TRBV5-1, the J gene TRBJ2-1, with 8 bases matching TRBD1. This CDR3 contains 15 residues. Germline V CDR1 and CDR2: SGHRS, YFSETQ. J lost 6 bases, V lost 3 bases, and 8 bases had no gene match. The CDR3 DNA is TGCGCCAGCAGCTCGGACAGGGTTGGCTTCAATGAGCAGTTCTTC. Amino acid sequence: CASSSDRVGFNEQFF. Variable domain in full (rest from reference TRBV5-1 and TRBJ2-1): KAGVTQTPRYLIKTRGQQVTLSCSPISGHRSVSWYQQTPGQGLQFLFEYFSETQRNKGNFPGRFSGRQFSNSRSEMNVSTLELGDSALYLCASSSDRVGFNEQFFGPGTRLTVL.

CDR3 amino acids: CASSTTGGLPVKLFF. DNA for the CDR3: TGTGCCAGCAGTACTACAGGGGGCCTCCCAGTAAAACTGTTTTTT. V is TRBV6-5 and J is TRBJ1-4; 9 bases are shared with TRBD1. Looked up from germline, CDR1 is MNHEY and CDR2 is SVGAGI. V was pared by 5 bases and J by 10 bases, with 11 bases of the junction left unmatched. The CDR3 spans 15 residues.

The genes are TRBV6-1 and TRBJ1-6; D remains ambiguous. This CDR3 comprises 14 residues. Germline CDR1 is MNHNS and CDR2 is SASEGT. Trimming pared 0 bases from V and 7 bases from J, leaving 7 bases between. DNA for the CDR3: TGTGCCAGCAGTGAAGCGCCGGGGAATTCACCCCTCCACTTT. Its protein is CASSEAPGNSPLHF.

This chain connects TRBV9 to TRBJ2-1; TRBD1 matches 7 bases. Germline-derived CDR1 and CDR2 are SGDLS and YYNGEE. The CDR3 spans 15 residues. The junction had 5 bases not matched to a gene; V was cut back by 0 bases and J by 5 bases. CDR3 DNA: TGTGCCAGCAGCGTAGCCCGGGACAGAAACAATGAGCAGTTCTTC. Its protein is CASSVARDRNNEQFF.

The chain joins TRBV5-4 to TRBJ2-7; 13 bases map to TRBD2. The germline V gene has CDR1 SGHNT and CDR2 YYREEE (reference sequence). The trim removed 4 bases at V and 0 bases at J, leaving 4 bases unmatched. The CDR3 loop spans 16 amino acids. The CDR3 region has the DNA TGTGCCAGCAGCAGGGGACTAGCGGGAACCTCCTACGAGCAGTACTTC. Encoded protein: CASSRGLAGTSYEQYF.

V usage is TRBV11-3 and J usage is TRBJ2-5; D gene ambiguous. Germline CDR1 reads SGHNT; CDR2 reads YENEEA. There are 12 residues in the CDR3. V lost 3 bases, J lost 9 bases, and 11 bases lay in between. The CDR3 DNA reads TGTGCCAGCAGCTTGAATATAGATTCCCAGTACTTC. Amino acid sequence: CASSLNIDSQYF.

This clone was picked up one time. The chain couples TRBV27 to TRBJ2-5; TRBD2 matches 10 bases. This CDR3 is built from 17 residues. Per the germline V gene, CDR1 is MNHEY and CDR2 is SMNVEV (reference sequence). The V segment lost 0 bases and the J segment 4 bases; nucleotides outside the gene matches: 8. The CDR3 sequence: CASSLSASGSYLETQYF. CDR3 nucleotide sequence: TGTGCCAGCAGTTTATCTGCTAGCGGGAGTTATTTAGAGACCCAGTACTTC.

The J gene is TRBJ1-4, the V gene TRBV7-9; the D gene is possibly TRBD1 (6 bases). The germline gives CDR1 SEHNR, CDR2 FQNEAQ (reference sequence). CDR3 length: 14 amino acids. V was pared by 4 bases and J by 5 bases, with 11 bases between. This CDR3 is CASSYRTDNEKLFF. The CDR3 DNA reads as TGTGCCAGCAGCTATAGGACAGACAATGAAAAACTGTTTTTT.

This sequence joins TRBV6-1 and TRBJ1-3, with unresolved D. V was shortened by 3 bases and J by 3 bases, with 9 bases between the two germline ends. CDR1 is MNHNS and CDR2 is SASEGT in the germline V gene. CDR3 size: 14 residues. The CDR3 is CASSDPGYGNTIYF. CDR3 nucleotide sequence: TGTGCCAGCAGTGATCCGGGGTATGGAAACACCATATATTTT.

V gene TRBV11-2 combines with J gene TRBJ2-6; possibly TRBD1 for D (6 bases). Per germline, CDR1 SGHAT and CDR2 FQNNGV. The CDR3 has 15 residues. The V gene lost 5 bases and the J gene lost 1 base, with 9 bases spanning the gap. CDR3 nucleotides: TGTGCCAGCAGCGAAGACAGGTCTGGGGCCAACGTCCTGACTTTC. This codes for CASSEDRSGANVLTF.

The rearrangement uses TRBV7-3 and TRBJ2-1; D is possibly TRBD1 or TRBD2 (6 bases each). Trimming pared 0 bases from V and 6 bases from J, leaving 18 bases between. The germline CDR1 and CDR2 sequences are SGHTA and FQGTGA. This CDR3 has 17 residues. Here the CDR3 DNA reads TGTGCCAGCAGCTTAACGAGTTTAAAGGGGGGCTCCAATGAGCAGTTCTTC. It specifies CASSLTSLKGGSNEQFF.

The CDR3 sequence: CASSFGGPSSYEQYF. CDR3 nucleotides: TGTGCCAGCAGCTTTGGTGGACCGAGCTCCTACGAGCAGTACTTC. The chain employs TRBV7-9 and TRBJ2-7; no clear D. CDR1 SEHNR and CDR2 FQNEAQ come from the germline V gene (reference sequence). This CDR3 region has 15 residues. The V and J ends lost 3 bases and 0 bases respectively, with 12 bases between them.

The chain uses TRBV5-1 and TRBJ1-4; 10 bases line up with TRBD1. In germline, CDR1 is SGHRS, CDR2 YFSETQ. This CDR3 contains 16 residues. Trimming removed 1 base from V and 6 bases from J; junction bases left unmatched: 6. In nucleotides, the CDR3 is TGCGCCAGCAGCTTGATGGGGACAGGGGCCTATGAAAAACTGTTTTTT. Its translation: CASSLMGTGAYEKLFF.

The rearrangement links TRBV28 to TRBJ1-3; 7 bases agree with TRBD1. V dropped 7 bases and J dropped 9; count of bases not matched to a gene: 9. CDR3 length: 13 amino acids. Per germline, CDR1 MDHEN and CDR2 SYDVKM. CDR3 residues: CASTGTDPGTIYF. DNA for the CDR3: TGTGCCAGCACTGGGACAGACCCAGGCACCATATATTTT.

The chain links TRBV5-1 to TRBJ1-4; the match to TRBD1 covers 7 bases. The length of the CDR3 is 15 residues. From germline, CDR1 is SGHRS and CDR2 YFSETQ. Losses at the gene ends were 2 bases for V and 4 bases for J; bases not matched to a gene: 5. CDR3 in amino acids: CASSLGGTDNEKLFF. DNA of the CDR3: TGCGCCAGCAGCTTAGGTGGGACAGATAATGAAAAACTGTTTTTT.

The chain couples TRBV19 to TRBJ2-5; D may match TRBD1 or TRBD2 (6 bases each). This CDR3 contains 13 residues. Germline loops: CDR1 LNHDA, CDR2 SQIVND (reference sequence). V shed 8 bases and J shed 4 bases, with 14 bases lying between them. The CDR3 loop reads CASRGLTGETQYF. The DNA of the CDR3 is TGTGCCAGTCGGGGGCTGACCGGAGAGACCCAGTACTTC. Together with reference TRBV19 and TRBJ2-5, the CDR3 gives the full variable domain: DGGITQSPKYLFRKEGQNVTLSCEQNLNHDAMYWYRQDPGQGLRLIYYSQIVNDFQKGDIAEGYSVSREKKESFPLTVTSAQKNPTAFYLCASRGLTGETQYFGPGTRLLVL.

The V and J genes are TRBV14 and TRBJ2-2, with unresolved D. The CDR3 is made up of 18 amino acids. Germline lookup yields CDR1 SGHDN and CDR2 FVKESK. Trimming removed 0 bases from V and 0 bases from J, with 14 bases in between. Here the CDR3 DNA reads TGTGCCAGCAGCCAAGATTGGGCCCTACCGACGAACACCGGGGAGCTGTTTTTT. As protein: CASSQDWALPTNTGELFF.

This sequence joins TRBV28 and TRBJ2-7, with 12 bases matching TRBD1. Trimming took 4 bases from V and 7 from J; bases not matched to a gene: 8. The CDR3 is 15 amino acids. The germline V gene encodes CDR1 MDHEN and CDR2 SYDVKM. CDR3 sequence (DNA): TGTGCCAGCAGTTCCCCGGGACAGGGGGCGCAGGAGCAGTACTTC. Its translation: CASSSPGQGAQEQYF.

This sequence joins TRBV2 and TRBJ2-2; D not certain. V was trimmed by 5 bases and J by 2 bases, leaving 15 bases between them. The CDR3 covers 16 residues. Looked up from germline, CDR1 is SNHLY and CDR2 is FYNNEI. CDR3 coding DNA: TGTGCCAGCAGTAAGGTGGCGCCTTTTAACACCGGGGAGCTGTTTTTT. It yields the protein CASSKVAPFNTGELFF. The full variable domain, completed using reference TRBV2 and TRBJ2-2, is EPEVTQTPSHQVTQMGQEVILRCVPISNHLYFYWYRQILGQKVEFLVSFYNNEISEKSEIFDDQFSVERPDGSNFTLKIRSTKLEDSAMYFCASSKVAPFNTGELFFGEGSRLTVL.